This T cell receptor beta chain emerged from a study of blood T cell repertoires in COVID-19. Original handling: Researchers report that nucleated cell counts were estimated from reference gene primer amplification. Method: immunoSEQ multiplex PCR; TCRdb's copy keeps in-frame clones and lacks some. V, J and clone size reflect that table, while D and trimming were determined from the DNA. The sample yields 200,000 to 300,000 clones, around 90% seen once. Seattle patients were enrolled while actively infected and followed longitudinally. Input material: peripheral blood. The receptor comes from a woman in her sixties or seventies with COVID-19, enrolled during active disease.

Written as DNA, the CDR3 is TGTGCCACCTCTCTGAGCGGGGGGGTCAATGAGCAGTTCTTC. Amino acids: CATSLSGGVNEQFF. The chain couples TRBV19 to TRBJ2-1; 10 positions agree with TRBD2. CDR1 is LNHDA, CDR2 SQIVND, per germline (reference sequence). This CDR3 is built from 14 residues. V gave up 10 bases and J gave up 6 bases; unmatched junction bases: 9.